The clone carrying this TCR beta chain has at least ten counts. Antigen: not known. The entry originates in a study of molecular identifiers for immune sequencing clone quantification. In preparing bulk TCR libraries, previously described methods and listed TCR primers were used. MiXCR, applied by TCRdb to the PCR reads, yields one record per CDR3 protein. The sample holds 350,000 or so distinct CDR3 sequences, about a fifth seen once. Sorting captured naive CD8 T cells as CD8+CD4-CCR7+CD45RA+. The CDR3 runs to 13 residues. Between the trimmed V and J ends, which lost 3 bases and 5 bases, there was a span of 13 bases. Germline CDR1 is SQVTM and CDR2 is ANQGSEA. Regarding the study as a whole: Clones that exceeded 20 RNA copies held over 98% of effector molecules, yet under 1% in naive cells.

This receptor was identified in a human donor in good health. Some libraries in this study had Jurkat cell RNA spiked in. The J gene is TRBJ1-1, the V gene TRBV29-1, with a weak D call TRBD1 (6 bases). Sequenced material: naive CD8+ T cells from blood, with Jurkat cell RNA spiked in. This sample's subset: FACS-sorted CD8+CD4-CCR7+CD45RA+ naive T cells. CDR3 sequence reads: CSVDWGQGTEAFF. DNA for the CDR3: TGCAGCGTTGACTGGGGGCAGGGGACTGAAGCTTTCTTT.